This entry concerns a single T cell receptor (beta chain). In TCRdb, the 5' RACE reads were re-called with MiXCR into one record per CDR3 protein. Found here are around 150,000 distinct CDR3 sequences, roughly 44% of them singletons; the top ten hold around 15%. This record comes from a study of CD8 T cells in ankylosing spondylitis. The V and J ends lost 6 bases and 0 bases, in that order; junction bases with no gene match: 11. Germline V gives CDR1 DFQATT, CDR2 SNEGSKA (reference sequence). CDR3 length: 16 amino acids. The sample taken for sequencing was synovial fluid, either unsorted or a sorted T cell fraction (not recorded which). The origin of this receptor is a male donor with ankylosing spondylitis. The chain carries TRBV20-1 and TRBJ2-1; 7 nucleotides agree with TRBD2. The CDR3 loop reads CSAGGAERSSYNEQFF. The CDR3 nucleotides are TGCAGTGCGGGAGGGGCAGAACGCAGCTCCTACAATGAGCAGTTCTTC.